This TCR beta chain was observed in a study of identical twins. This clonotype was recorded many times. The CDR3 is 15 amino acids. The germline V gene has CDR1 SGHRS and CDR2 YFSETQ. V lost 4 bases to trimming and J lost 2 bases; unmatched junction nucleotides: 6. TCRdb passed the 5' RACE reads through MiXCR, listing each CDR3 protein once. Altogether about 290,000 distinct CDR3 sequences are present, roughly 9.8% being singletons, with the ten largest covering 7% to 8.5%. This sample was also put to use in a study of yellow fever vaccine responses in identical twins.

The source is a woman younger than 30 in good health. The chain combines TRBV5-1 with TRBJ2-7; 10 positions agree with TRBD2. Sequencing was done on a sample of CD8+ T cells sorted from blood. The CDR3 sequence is CASSTGLAATYEQYF. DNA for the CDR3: TGCGCCAGCAGCACCGGACTAGCGGCTACCTACGAGCAGTACTTC.